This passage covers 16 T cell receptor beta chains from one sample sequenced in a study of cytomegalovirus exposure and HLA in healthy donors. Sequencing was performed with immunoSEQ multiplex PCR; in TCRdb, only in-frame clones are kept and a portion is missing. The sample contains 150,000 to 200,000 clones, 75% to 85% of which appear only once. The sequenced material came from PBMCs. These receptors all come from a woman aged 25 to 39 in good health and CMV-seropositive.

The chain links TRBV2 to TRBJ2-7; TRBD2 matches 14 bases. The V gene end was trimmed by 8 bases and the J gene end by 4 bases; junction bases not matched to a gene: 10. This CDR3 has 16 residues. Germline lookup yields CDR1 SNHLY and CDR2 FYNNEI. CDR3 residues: CASDPNGLAGGYEQYF. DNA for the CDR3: TGTGCCAGCGATCCCAACGGACTAGCGGGGGGATACGAGCAGTACTTC.

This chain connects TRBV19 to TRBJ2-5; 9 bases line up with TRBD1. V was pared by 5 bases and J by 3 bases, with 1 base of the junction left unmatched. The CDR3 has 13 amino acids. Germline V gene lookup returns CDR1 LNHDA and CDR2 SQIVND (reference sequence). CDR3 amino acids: CASSRDREETQYF. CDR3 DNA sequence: TGTGCCAGTAGTCGGGACAGGGAAGAGACCCAGTACTTC.

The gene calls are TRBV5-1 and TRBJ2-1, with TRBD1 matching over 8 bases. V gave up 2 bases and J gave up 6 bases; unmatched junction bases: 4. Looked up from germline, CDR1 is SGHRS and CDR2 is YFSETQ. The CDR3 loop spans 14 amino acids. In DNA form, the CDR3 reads TGCGCCAGCAGCTTCCCGACAGGGGTCAATGAGCAGTTCTTC. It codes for CASSFPTGVNEQFF.

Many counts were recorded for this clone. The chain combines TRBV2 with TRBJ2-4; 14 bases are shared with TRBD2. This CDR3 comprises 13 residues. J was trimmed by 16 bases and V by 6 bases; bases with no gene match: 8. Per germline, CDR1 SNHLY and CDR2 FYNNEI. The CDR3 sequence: CASREGTSGSQYF. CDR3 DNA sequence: TGTGCCAGCAGGGAGGGGACTAGCGGGAGTCAATACTTC.

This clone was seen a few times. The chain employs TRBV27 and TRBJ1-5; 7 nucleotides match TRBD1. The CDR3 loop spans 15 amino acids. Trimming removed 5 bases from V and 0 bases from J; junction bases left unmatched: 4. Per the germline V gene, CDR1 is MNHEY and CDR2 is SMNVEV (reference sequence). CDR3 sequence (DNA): TGTGCCAGCAGTCAGGGACAGTATAGCAATCAGCCCCAGCATTTT. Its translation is CASSQGQYSNQPQHF.

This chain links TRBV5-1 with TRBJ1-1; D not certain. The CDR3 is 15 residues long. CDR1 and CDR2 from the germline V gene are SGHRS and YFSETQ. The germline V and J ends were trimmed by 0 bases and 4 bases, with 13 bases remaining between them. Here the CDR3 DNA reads TGCGCCAGCAGCTTGGAGTATCGGGAAGGCACTGAAGCTTTCTTT. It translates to CASSLEYREGTEAFF.

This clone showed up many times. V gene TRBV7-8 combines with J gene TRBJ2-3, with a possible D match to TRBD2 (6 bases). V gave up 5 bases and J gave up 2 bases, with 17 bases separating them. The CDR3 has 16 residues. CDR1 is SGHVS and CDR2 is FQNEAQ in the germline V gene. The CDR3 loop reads CASSRRSGQNTDTQYF. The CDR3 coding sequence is TGTGCCAGCAGCCGGAGGAGCGGGCAGAACACAGATACGCAGTATTTT.

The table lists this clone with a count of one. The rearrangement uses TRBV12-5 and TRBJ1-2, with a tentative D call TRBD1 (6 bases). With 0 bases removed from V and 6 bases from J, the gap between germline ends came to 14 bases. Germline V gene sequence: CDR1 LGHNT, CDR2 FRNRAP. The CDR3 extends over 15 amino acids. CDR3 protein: CASGLVRSGEHGYTF. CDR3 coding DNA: TGTGCTAGTGGTTTGGTACGGTCAGGGGAGCATGGCTACACCTTC.

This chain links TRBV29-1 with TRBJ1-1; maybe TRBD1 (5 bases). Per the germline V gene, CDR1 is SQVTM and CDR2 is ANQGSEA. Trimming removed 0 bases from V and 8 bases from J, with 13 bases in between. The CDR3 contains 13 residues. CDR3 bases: TGCAGCGTTGAAGACCGGAGGGACCTAGAAGCTTTCTTT. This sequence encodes CSVEDRRDLEAFF.

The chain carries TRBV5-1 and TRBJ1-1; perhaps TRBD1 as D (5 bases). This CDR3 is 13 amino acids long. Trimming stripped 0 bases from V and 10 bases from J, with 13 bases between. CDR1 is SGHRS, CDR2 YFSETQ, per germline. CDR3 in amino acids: CASSLETAGVAFF. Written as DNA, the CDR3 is TGCGCCAGCAGCTTGGAGACAGCGGGAGTAGCTTTCTTT. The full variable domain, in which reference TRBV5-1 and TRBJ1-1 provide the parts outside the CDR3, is KAGVTQTPRYLIKTRGQQVTLSCSPISGHRSVSWYQQTPGQGLQFLFEYFSETQRNKGNFPGRFSGRQFSNSRSEMNVSTLELGDSALYLCASSLETAGVAFFGQGTRLTVV.

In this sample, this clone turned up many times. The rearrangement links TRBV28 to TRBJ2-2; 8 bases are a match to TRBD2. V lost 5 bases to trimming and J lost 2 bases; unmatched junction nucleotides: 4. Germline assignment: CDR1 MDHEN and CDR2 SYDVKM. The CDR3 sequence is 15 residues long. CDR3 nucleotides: TGTGCCAGCAGTCCTAGCGGGCTTAACACCGGGGAGCTGTTTTTT. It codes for CASSPSGLNTGELFF.

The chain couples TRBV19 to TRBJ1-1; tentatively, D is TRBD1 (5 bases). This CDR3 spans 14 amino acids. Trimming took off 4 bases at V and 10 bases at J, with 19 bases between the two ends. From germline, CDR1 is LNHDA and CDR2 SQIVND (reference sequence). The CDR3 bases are TGTGCCAGTAGTAAGCCTCAGGGTGTTCTGGGAGCTTTCTTT. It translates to CASSKPQGVLGAFF.

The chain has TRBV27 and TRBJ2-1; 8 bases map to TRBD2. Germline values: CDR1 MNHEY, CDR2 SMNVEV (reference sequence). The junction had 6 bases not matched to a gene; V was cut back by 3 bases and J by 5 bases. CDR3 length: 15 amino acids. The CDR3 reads CASSFMGLDNNEQFF. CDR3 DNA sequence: TGTGCCAGCAGTTTTATGGGACTAGACAACAATGAGCAGTTCTTC.

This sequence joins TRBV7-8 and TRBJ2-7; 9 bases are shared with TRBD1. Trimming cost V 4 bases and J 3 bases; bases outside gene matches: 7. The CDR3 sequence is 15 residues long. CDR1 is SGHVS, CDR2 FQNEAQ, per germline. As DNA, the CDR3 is TGTGCCAGCAGCTCCTGGGACAGGGATAGCTACGAGCAGTACTTC. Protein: CASSSWDRDSYEQYF. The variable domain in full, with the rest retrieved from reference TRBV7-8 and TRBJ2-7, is GAGVSQSPRYKVAKRGQDVALRCDPISGHVSLFWYQQALGQGPEFLTYFQNEAQLDKSGLPSDRFFAERPEGSVSTLKIQRTQQEDSAVYLCASSSWDRDSYEQYFGPGTRLTVT.

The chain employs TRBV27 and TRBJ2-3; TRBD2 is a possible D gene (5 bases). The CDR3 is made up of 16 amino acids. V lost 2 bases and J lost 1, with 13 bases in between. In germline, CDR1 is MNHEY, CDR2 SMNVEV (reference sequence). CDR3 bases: TGTGCCAGCAGTTTAACGGGGTTAATAGGCACAGATACGCAGTATTTT. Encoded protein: CASSLTGLIGTDTQYF.

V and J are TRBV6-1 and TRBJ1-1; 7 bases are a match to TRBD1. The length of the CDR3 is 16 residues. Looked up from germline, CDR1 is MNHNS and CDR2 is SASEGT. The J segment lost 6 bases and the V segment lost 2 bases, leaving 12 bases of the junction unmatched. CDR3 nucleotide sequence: TGTGCCAGCAGTGAACCCGGGACAGCATCCCAACCTGAAGCTTTCTTT. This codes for CASSEPGTASQPEAFF.